This T cell receptor beta chain derives from a study of T-cell memory formation after mild COVID-19. Germline values: CDR1 SSHAT, CDR2 FNYEAQ (reference sequence). This CDR3 region has 17 residues. Whole-study results and caveats: Among clones contracting day 15 to 85, CD4/CD8 was balanced, whereas later expanders leaned CD4+.

Amplification by 5'RACE using constant-segment primers produced TCR alpha and TCR beta cDNA libraries that carried sample barcodes and UMIs. TCRdb redid the calling of the 5' RACE reads with MiXCR, one entry per CDR3 protein. The sample consists of roughly 170,000 distinct CDR3 sequences, around 21% of them appearing once. A remark on this clonotype: Its antigen is not known. One end of the junction fails to match germline, which may point to a read error.

This chain uses TRBV7-7 with TRBJ2-5, with 11 bases identical to TRBD2. This receptor was identified in an adult woman who had mild COVID-19 (a few samples of this study predate the infection). Cell type and time point are not known. Sequenced sample: PBMCs or a T cell subset sorted from them (not recorded which). This CDR3 reads CASSSSALLAGEETQYF. The CDR3 DNA reads as TGTGCTAGCAGCTCCTCCGCCCTACTAGCGGGAGAAGAGACCCAGTACTTC.